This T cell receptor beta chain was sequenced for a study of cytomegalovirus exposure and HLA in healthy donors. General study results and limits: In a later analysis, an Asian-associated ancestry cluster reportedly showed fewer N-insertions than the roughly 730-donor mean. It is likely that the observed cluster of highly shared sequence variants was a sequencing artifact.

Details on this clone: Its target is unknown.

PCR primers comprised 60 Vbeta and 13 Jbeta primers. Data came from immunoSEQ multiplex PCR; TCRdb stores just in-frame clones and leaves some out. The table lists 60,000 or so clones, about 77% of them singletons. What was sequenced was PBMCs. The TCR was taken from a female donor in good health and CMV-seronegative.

DNA for the CDR3: TGCAGCGTTGAGGCTCCCGGGACAGGGAATGGCTACACCTTC. Its protein product is CSVEAPGTGNGYTF. The V and J genes are TRBV29-1 and TRBJ1-2; 9 nucleotides match TRBD1. Losses at the gene ends were 3 bases for V and 6 bases for J; bases not matched to a gene: 8. The V gene's germline CDR1 is SQVTM and CDR2 ANQGSEA. This CDR3 comprises 14 residues.